This T cell receptor beta chain was captured in a study of shared clonotypes between healthy human individuals. CDR3 size: 16 residues. V was cut by 6 bases and J by 0 bases, with 18 bases left in between. The assay was immunoSEQ multiplex PCR, and TCRdb's table has in-frame clones only and misses some. This sample carries some 1,900,000 clones, 85% to 95% of them seen once, and the ten largest clones take 1% to 1.5%. Cells designated naive CD8 were CD45RO-negative and were positively selected for CCR7, with terminally differentiated effector memory CD45RA+ cells excluded. This TCR came from a man younger than 35 in good health. The sequencing sample was made of naive CD8+ T cells sorted from blood. The chain recombines TRBV23-1 with TRBJ2-7; perhaps TRBD2 as D (5 bases). TRBV23-1 is known as an ORF, though its function is uncertain. DNA for the CDR3: TGCGCCAGCAGACTAAGGAAGTGGACTCCCTCCTACGAGCAGTACTTC. This encodes CASRLRKWTPSYEQYF.